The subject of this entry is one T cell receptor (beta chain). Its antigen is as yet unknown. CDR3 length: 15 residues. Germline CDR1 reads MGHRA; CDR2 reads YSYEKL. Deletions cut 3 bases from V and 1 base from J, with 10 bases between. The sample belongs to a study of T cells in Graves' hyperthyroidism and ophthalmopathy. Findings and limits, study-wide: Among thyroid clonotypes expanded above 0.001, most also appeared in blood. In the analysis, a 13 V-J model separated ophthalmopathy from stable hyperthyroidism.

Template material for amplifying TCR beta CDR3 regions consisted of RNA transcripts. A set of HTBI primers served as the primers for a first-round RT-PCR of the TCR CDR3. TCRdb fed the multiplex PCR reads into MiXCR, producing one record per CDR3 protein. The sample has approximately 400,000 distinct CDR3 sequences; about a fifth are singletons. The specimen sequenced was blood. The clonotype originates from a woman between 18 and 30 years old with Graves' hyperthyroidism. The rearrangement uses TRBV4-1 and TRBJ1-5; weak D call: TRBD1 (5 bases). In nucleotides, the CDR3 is TGCGCCAGCAGCCAGGAGAGGGGAAGCAATCAGCCCCAGCATTTT. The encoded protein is CASSQERGSNQPQHF.